The 25 T cell receptor beta chains below were found in one sample sequenced in a study of cytomegalovirus exposure and HLA in healthy donors. The PCR was carried out with 60 Vbeta primers and 13 Jbeta primers. Repertoires were generated with immunoSEQ multiplex PCR, while TCRdb's copy carries only in-frame clones and drops some. The table has 95,000 to 150,000 clones, more than 60% seen once. The sequenced sample consisted of PBMCs. These receptors all come from a man aged 18-30 years in good health and CMV-seronegative.

This chain uses TRBV5-1 with TRBJ1-4; TRBD1 aligns across 9 bases. The V gene's germline CDR1 is SGHRS and CDR2 YFSETQ. The CDR3 totals 18 residues. V dropped 4 bases and J dropped 0; count of bases not matched to a gene: 10. DNA of the CDR3: TGCGCCAGCAGCGGGGGGGACAGGGAGTCGGCAACTAATGAAAAACTGTTTTTT. Translation gives CASSGGDRESATNEKLFF. The full variable domain, completed using reference TRBV5-1 and TRBJ1-4, is KAGVTQTPRYLIKTRGQQVTLSCSPISGHRSVSWYQQTPGQGLQFLFEYFSETQRNKGNFPGRFSGRQFSNSRSEMNVSTLELGDSALYLCASSGGDRESATNEKLFFGSGTQLSVL.

This chain uses TRBV5-1 with TRBJ1-4; TRBD1 aligns across 8 bases. Trimming took 4 bases from V and 4 from J; bases not matched to a gene: 3. This CDR3 comprises 14 residues. Germline CDR1 is SGHRS and CDR2 is YFSETQ. In DNA, the CDR3 is TGCGCCAGCAGCCCCGACAGGGGTAATGAAAAACTGTTTTTT. It yields the protein CASSPDRGNEKLFF.

This clone came up a few times. The chain has TRBV19 and TRBJ1-1, with 11 positions matching TRBD1. The CDR3 totals 15 residues. Germline CDR1 and CDR2: LNHDA and SQIVND (reference sequence). V lost 4 bases, J lost 1 base, and 2 bases stayed unmatched. CDR3 protein: CASSSGQGANTEAFF. The CDR3 coding sequence is TGTGCCAGTAGTAGCGGACAGGGGGCGAACACTGAAGCTTTCTTT. Using reference TRBV19 and TRBJ1-1 for the parts outside the CDR3, the full variable domain is DGGITQSPKYLFRKEGQNVTLSCEQNLNHDAMYWYRQDPGQGLRLIYYSQIVNDFQKGDIAEGYSVSREKKESFPLTVTSAQKNPTAFYLCASSSGQGANTEAFFGQGTRLTVV.

The rearrangement uses TRBV9 and TRBJ2-3; D is perhaps TRBD1 (6 bases). This CDR3 contains 16 residues. V was trimmed by 0 bases and J by 0 bases, leaving 11 bases between them. Per germline, CDR1 SGDLS and CDR2 YYNGEE. As DNA, the CDR3 is TGTGCCAGCAGCGTAGTAGGGACAAGCAGCACAGATACGCAGTATTTT. It is translated as CASSVVGTSSTDTQYF.

The chain uses TRBV10-2 and TRBJ1-1; 7 bases match TRBD1. The V gene's germline CDR1 is WSHSY and CDR2 SAAADI. Germline trimming cut 3 bases from V and 4 bases from J; bases unmatched to any gene: 5. The CDR3 has 14 amino acids. CDR3 in DNA: TGCGCCAGCAGTGAATCGACAGGGACCACTGAAGCTTTCTTT. Its translation is CASSESTGTTEAFF.

This clone was seen just once. The chain joins TRBV28 to TRBJ1-2, with 7 bases aligning to TRBD1. The length of the CDR3 is 15 residues. V gave up 5 bases and J gave up 5 bases; unmatched junction bases: 11. The germline CDR1 and CDR2 sequences are MDHEN and SYDVKM. CDR3 nucleotides: TGTGCCAGCAGTCCCCTACCCGGGACAGCGTATGGCTACACCTTC. Translated: CASSPLPGTAYGYTF.

This sequence joins TRBV6-4 and TRBJ2-2; a weak D match, TRBD1 (5 bases). V was pared by 3 bases and J by 5 bases, with 10 bases between. The CDR3 extends over 14 amino acids. In germline, CDR1 is MRHNA, CDR2 SNTAGT. CDR3 protein: CASSESGRTGELFF. CDR3 DNA: TGTGCCAGCAGTGAGTCAGGGCGGACCGGGGAGCTGTTTTTT.

This clone was counted only a few times. The chain has TRBV5-1 and TRBJ1-1, with 7 bases fitting TRBD1. The CDR3 totals 14 residues. The ends lost 0 bases at V and 1 base at J; junction bases unmatched: 0. CDR1 is SGHRS, CDR2 YFSETQ, per germline. For the CDR3, the DNA is TGCGCCAGCAGCTTGGACAGGGGGAACACTGAAGCTTTCTTT. Encoded protein: CASSLDRGNTEAFF.

The table lists this clone with a few counts. The chain uses TRBV19 and TRBJ2-1, with 8 bases aligning to TRBD1. Trimming took 6 bases from V and 9 from J; bases not matched to a gene: 10. CDR3 length equals 14 residues. CDR1 and CDR2 (germline): LNHDA, SQIVND (reference sequence). In nucleotides, the CDR3 is TGTGCCAGTAGATCGACAGGGGCAACCCCTGAGCAGTTCTTC. As protein: CASRSTGATPEQFF.

The rearrangement uses TRBV5-4 and TRBJ2-3; 9 nucleotides match TRBD2. Trimming cost V 4 bases and J 6 bases; bases outside gene matches: 6. Germline loops: CDR1 SGHNT, CDR2 YYREEE (reference sequence). This CDR3 region has 14 residues. The CDR3 nucleotides are TGTGCCAGCAGCCCCGGGACTAGCTGGGATACGCAGTATTTT. Amino acid sequence: CASSPGTSWDTQYF.

In its sample, this clone was seen once. The genes are TRBV5-1 and TRBJ2-5; a weak D match, TRBD1 (6 bases). The CDR3 extends over 15 amino acids. The ends were cut back, 0 bases at V and 5 bases at J, with 14 bases in the middle. In germline, CDR1 is SGHRS, CDR2 YFSETQ. CDR3 sequence reads: CASSLEPGVFETQYF. CDR3 bases: TGCGCCAGCAGCTTGGAGCCAGGGGTGTTTGAGACCCAGTACTTC.

This clone was seen a single time. The chain employs TRBV7-3 and TRBJ2-1; the match to TRBD2 covers 14 bases. This CDR3 spans 18 amino acids. Germline CDR1 reads SGHTA; CDR2 reads FQGTGA. V lost 2 bases, J lost 5 bases, and 8 bases stayed unmatched. CDR3 sequence (DNA): TGTGCCAGCAGCTTAGGAATTCCGGGACTAGCGGGGGACAATGAGCAGTTCTTC. This codes for CASSLGIPGLAGDNEQFF.

The chain links TRBV6-6 to TRBJ1-1; D ambiguous. The V gene's germline CDR1 is MNHNY and CDR2 SVGAGI (reference sequence). The V and J ends lost 4 bases and 11 bases respectively, with 14 bases between them. The CDR3 is made up of 12 amino acids. The CDR3 DNA reads TGTGCCAGCAGTTCCACAGTCGCCGATGCTTTCTTT. Its protein product is CASSSTVADAFF.

This clone has just one count. The DNA for the CDR3 is TGTGCCAGCAGCGCCGGGTGGACAGTCCAAGAGACCCAGTACTTC. Amino acid sequence: CASSAGWTVQETQYF. The chain links TRBV9 to TRBJ2-5; possible D gene TRBD1, 6 bases. This CDR3 spans 15 amino acids. Germline loops: CDR1 SGDLS, CDR2 YYNGEE. The V and J ends lost 3 bases and 1 base respectively, with 13 bases between them.

This rearrangement joins TRBV7-8 to TRBJ2-7; maybe TRBD2 (5 bases). Germline assignment: CDR1 SGHVS and CDR2 FQNEAQ. The V gene lost 3 bases and the J gene lost 5 bases, with 8 bases spanning the gap. This CDR3 comprises 12 residues. CDR3 nucleotides: TGTGCCAGCAGCTTTTTGGGAGACGAGCAGTACTTC. This sequence encodes CASSFLGDEQYF.

The J gene is TRBJ2-7, the V gene TRBV29-1; D is ambiguous. Germline values: CDR1 SQVTM, CDR2 ANQGSEA. The CDR3 spans 13 residues. V was shortened by 4 bases and J by 2 bases, with 12 bases between the two germline ends. The CDR3 coding sequence is TGCAGCGTTGTTCGTGCGTCAACCTACGAGCAGTACTTC. Amino acid sequence: CSVVRASTYEQYF.

The chain has TRBV4-3 and TRBJ2-2; TRBD2 is a possible D gene (6 bases). This CDR3 has 16 residues. V dropped 2 bases and J dropped 0 bases, with 10 bases sitting between them. Per the germline V gene, CDR1 is LGHNA and CDR2 is YSLEER. The CDR3 DNA reads TGCGCCAGCAGCCAAAACCTAGCGTCGAACACCGGGGAGCTGTTTTTT. It translates to CASSQNLASNTGELFF.

This chain connects TRBV15 to TRBJ2-7; TRBD1 matches 7 bases. V lost 0 bases, J lost 6 bases, and 5 bases stayed unmatched. Germline V gene data show CDR1 as LNHNV and CDR2 as YYDKDF (reference sequence). This CDR3 has 14 residues. CDR3 region: CATSRDRGSFEQYF. CDR3 nucleotide sequence: TGTGCCACCAGCAGAGACAGGGGGTCATTCGAGCAGTACTTC.

This chain uses TRBV7-6 with TRBJ2-1; possible D gene TRBD1, 5 bases. This CDR3 spans 16 amino acids. Germline V gene lookup returns CDR1 SGHVS and CDR2 FNYEAQ. Trimming stripped 1 base from V and 9 bases from J, with 19 bases between. CDR3 sequence reads: CASSLEWQGGLREQFF. The CDR3 DNA sequence: TGTGCCAGCAGCTTAGAATGGCAGGGTGGGCTCCGTGAGCAGTTCTTC.

This clone was counted once. The rearrangement links TRBV28 to TRBJ2-4; tentative D call: TRBD2 (6 bases). Germline assignment: CDR1 MDHEN and CDR2 SYDVKM. The CDR3 extends over 16 amino acids. V lost 2 bases to trimming and J lost 0 bases, with 11 bases between them. CDR3: CASSLRGLLAKNIQYF. The CDR3 coding sequence is TGTGCCAGCAGTTTACGGGGGTTACTAGCCAAAAACATTCAGTACTTC.

The J gene is TRBJ2-5, the V gene TRBV9; 10 nucleotides align to TRBD2. The V and J ends lost 0 bases and 0 bases, in that order; junction bases with no gene match: 8. The CDR3 is 18 amino acids. Germline-derived CDR1 and CDR2 are SGDLS and YYNGEE. The CDR3, as DNA: TGTGCCAGCAGCGTAGGTGCACTAGCGGGGAATTACCAAGAGACCCAGTACTTC. It is translated as CASSVGALAGNYQETQYF.

V is TRBV27 and J is TRBJ2-1; D possibly corresponds to TRBD2 (6 bases). Per germline, CDR1 MNHEY and CDR2 SMNVEV (reference sequence). This CDR3 contains 15 residues. The V end was cut by 6 bases, the J end by 8 bases, with 20 bases between. The DNA of the CDR3 is TGTGCCAGCAGACTTCCGAGCGGGCGGCGGGATGAGCAGTTCTTC. Its protein is CASRLPSGRRDEQFF.

The chain recombines TRBV10-3 with TRBJ1-2; TRBD1 matches at 9 bases. This CDR3 spans 13 amino acids. J was trimmed by 7 bases and V by 8 bases; bases with no gene match: 8. CDR1 is ENHRY and CDR2 is SYGVKD in the germline V gene. CDR3 DNA: TGTGCCATCCTGGGGACAGGGACAAGTGGCTACACCTTC. The encoded protein is CAILGTGTSGYTF.

This clone was counted a few times. The chain joins TRBV7-8 to TRBJ1-1; a weak D match, TRBD1 (5 bases). V gave up 0 bases and J gave up 1 base, with 18 bases separating them. Germline values: CDR1 SGHVS, CDR2 FQNEAQ. This CDR3 has 18 amino acids. This CDR3 is CASSLAMYGGGSNTEAFF. CDR3 bases: TGTGCCAGCAGCTTAGCGATGTACGGGGGGGGATCGAACACTGAAGCTTTCTTT.

This clone was detected only a few times. J is TRBJ2-1 and V is TRBV30, with 13 bases fitting TRBD2. The trim removed 7 bases at V and 7 bases at J, leaving 4 bases unmatched. The CDR3 sequence is 13 residues long. Per germline, CDR1 GTSNPN and CDR2 SVGIG (reference sequence). The CDR3 nucleotides are TGTGCCTACCCGGGACTAGCGGGAAATGAGCAGTTCTTC. Translated, it gives CAYPGLAGNEQFF.